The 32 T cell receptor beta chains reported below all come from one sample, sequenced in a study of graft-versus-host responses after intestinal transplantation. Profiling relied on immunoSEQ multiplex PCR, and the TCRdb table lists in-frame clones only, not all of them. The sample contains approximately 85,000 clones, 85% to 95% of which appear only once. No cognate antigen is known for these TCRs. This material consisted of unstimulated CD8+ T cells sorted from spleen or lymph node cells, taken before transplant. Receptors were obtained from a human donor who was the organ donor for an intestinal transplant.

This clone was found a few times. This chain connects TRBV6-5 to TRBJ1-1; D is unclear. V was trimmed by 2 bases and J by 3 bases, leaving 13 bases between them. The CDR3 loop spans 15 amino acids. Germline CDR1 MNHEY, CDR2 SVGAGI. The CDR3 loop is CASSYDLRSDTEAFF. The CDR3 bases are TGTGCCAGCAGTTACGACCTACGAAGCGACACTGAAGCTTTCTTT.

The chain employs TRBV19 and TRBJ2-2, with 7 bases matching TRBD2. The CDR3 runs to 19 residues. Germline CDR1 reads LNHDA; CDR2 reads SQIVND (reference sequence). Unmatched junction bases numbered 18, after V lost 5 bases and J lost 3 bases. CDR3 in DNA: TGTGCCAGTAGTGGAAACCCTAGCGGACTTGCCCCTTACACCGGGGAGCTGTTTTTT. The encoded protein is CASSGNPSGLAPYTGELFF. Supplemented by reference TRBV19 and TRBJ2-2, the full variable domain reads DGGITQSPKYLFRKEGQNVTLSCEQNLNHDAMYWYRQDPGQGLRLIYYSQIVNDFQKGDIAEGYSVSREKKESFPLTVTSAQKNPTAFYLCASSGNPSGLAPYTGELFFGEGSRLTVL.

This chain's CDR3 is CSVEGTVTSSYEQYF. CDR3 nucleotide sequence: TGCAGCGTTGAGGGAACCGTGACTAGCTCCTACGAGCAGTACTTC. V and J are TRBV29-1 and TRBJ2-7, with D perhaps TRBD2 (6 bases). The CDR3 spans 15 residues. Germline CDR1 is SQVTM and CDR2 is ANQGSEA. Trimming removed 3 bases from V and 0 bases from J, with 15 bases in between.

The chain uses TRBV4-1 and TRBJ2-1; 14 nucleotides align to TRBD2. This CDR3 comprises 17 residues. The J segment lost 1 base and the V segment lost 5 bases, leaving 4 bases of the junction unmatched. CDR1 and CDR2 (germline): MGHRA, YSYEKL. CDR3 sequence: CASSTRLAGGSYNEQFF. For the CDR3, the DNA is TGCGCCAGCAGCACCAGACTAGCGGGAGGGTCCTACAATGAGCAGTTCTTC.

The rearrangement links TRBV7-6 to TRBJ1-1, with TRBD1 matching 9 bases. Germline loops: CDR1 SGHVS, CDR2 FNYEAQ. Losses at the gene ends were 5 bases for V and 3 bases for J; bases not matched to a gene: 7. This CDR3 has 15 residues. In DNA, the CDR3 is TGTGCCAGCAGCGCGACAGGGGGAGGGGACACTGAAGCTTTCTTT. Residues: CASSATGGGDTEAFF.

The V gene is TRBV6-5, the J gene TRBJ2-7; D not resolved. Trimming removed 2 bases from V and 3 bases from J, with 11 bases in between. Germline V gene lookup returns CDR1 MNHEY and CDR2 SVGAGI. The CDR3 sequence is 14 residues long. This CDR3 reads CASSYQHGDYEQYF. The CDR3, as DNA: TGTGCCAGCAGTTACCAACATGGCGACTACGAGCAGTACTTC.

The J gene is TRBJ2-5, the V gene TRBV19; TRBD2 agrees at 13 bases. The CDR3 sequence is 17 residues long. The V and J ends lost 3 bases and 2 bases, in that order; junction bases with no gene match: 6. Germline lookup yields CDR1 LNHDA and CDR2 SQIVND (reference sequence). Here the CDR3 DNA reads TGTGCCAGTAGTATTCAGGGACTAGCGGGACCTCAAGAGACCCAGTACTTC. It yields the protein CASSIQGLAGPQETQYF. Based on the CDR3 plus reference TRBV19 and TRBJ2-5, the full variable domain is DGGITQSPKYLFRKEGQNVTLSCEQNLNHDAMYWYRQDPGQGLRLIYYSQIVNDFQKGDIAEGYSVSREKKESFPLTVTSAQKNPTAFYLCASSIQGLAGPQETQYFGPGTRLLVL.

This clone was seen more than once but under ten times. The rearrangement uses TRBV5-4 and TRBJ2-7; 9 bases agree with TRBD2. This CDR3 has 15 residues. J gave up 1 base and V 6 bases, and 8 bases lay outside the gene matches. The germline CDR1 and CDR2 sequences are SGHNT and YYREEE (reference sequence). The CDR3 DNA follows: TGTGCCAGCACCGACCGCGGGGGGGTTTCCTACGAGCAGTACTTC. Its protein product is CASTDRGGVSYEQYF.

CDR3 bases: TGTGCCAGCAGAGCCCAGGGGGGGAACACTGAAGCTTTCTTT. Translation gives CASRAQGGNTEAFF. The chain uses TRBV27 and TRBJ1-1; 7 bases line up with TRBD1. J lost 1 base, V lost 6 bases, and 5 bases had no gene match. CDR1 and CDR2 (germline): MNHEY, SMNVEV (reference sequence). The CDR3 covers 14 residues.

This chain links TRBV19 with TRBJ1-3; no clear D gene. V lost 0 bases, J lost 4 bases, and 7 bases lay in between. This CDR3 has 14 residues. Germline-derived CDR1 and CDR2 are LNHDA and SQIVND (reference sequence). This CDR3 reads CASSIDLPGNTIYF. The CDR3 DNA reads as TGTGCCAGTAGTATAGATCTCCCCGGAAACACCATATATTTT.

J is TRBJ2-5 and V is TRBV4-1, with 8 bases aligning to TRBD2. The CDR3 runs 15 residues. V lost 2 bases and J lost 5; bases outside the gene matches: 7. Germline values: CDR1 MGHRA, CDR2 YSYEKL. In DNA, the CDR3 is TGCGCCAGCAGCCAACCGACTAGCGCCGCGGAGACCCAGTACTTC. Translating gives CASSQPTSAAETQYF.

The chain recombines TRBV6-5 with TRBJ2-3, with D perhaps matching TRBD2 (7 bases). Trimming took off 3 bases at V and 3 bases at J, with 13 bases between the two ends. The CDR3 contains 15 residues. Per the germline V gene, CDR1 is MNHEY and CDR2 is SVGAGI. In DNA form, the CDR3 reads TGTGCCAGCAGTTATCGGGGGGCGAATACAGATACGCAGTATTTT. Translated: CASSYRGANTDTQYF.

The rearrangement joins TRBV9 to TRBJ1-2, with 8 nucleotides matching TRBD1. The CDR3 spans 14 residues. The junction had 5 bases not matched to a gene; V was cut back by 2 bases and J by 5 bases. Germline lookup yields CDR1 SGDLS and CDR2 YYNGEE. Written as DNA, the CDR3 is TGTGCCAGCAGCGTCGTGACAGGGGAATATGGCTACACCTTC. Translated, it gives CASSVVTGEYGYTF.

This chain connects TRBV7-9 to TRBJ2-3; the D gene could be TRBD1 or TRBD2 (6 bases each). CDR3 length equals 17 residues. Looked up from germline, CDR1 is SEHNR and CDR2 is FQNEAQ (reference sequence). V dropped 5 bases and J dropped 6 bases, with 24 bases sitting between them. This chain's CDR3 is CASSPLRGRVVSDTQYF. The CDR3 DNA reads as TGTGCCAGCAGCCCCCTCCGGGGGCGAGTAGTGTCTGATACGCAGTATTTT.

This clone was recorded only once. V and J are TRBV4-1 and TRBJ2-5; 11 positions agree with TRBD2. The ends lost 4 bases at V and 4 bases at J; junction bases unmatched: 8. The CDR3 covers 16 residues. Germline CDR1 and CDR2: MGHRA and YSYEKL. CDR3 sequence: CASSLRTSGFGETQYF. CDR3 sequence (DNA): TGCGCCAGCAGCCTTAGGACTAGCGGGTTTGGAGAGACCCAGTACTTC.

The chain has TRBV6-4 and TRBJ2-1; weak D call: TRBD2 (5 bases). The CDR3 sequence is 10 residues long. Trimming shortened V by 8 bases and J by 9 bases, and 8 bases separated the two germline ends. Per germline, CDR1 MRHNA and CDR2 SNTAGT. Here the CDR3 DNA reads TGTGCCAGCGGCGGGTTTGAGCAGTTCTTC. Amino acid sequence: CASGGFEQFF.

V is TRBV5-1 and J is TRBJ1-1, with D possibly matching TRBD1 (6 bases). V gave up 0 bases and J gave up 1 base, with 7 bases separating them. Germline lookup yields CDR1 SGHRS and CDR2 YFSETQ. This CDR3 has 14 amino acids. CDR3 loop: CASSLGTANTEAFF. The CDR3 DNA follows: TGCGCCAGCAGCTTGGGGACAGCGAACACTGAAGCTTTCTTT.

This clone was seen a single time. CDR3 residues: CASSPNSGGEQYF. CDR3 coding DNA: TGTGCCAGCAGTCCGAATTCAGGGGGCGAGCAGTACTTC. V and J are TRBV27 and TRBJ2-7; 7 nucleotides match TRBD1. The V and J ends lost 5 bases and 6 bases, in that order; junction bases with no gene match: 7. Germline V gene lookup returns CDR1 MNHEY and CDR2 SMNVEV (reference sequence). The CDR3 totals 13 residues.

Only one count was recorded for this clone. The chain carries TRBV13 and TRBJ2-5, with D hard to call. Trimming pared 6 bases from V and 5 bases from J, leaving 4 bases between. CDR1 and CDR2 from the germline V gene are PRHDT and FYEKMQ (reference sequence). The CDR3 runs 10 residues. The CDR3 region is CASRRETQYF. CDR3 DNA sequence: TGTGCCAGCAGGAGGGAGACCCAGTACTTC. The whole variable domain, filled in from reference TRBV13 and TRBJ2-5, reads AAGVIQSPRHLIKEKRETATLKCYPIPRHDTVYWYQQGPGQDPQFLISFYEKMQSDKGSIPDRFSAQQFSDYHSELNMSSLELGDSALYFCASRRETQYFGPGTRLLVL.

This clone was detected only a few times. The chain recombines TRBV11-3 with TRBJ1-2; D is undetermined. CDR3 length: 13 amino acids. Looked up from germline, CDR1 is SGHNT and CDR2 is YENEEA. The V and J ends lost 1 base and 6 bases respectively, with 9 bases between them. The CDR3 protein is CASSLGQVNGYTF. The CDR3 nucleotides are TGTGCCAGCAGCTTAGGGCAGGTGAATGGCTACACCTTC.

CDR3 sequence reads: CASSHYRGHDGQYF. The CDR3, as DNA: TGTGCCAGCAGCCACTACAGGGGGCACGACGGGCAGTACTTC. The V gene is TRBV11-3, the J gene TRBJ2-7; 9 bases match TRBD1. The CDR3 extends over 14 amino acids. Germline CDR1 is SGHNT and CDR2 is YENEEA. V shed 5 bases, J shed 9 bases, and the junction held 11 bases outside the gene matches. The full variable domain, rest sourced from reference TRBV11-3 and TRBJ2-7, is EAGVVQSPRYKIIEKKQPVAFWCNPISGHNTLYWYLQNLGQGPELLIRYENEEAVDDSQLPKDRFSAERLKGVDSTLKIQPAELGDSAVYLCASSHYRGHDGQYFGPGTRLTVT.

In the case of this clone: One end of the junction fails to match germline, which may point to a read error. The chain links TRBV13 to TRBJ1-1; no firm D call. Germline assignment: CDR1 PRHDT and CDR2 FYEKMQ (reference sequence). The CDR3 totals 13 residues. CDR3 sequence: CTSSPGLNTEAFF. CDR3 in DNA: TGTACCAGCAGCCCGGGCCTGAACACTGAAGCTTTCTTT.

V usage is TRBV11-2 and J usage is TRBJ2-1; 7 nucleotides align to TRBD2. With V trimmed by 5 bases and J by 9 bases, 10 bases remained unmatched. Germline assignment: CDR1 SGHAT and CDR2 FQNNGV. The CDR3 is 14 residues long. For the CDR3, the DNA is TGTGCCAGCAGCCCTTGGGACTATTGGGCTGAGCAGTTCTTC. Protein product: CASSPWDYWAEQFF.

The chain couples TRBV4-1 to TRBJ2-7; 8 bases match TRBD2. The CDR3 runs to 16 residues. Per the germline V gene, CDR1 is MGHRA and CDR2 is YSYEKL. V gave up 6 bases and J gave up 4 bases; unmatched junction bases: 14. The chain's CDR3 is CASSSRPGLGNYEQYF. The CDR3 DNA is TGCGCCAGCAGTTCTCGGCCGGGACTAGGAAATTACGAGCAGTACTTC.

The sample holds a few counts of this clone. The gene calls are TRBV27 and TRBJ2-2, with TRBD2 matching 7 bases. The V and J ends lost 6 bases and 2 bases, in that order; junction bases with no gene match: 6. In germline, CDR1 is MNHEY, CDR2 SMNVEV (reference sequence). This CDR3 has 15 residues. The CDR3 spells CASSYGGGNTGELFF. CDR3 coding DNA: TGTGCCAGCAGCTACGGCGGGGGAAACACCGGGGAGCTGTTTTTT.

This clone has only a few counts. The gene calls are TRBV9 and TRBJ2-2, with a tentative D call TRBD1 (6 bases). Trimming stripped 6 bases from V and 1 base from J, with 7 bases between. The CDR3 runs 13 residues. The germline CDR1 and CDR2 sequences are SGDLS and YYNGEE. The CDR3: CASTGQNTGELFF. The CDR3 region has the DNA TGTGCCAGCACGGGACAGAACACCGGGGAGCTGTTTTTT.

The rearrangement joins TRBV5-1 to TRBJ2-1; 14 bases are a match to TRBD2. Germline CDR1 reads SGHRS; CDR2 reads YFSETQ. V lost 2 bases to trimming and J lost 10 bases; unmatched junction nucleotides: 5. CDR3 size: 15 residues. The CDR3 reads CASSLPGLAGVEQFF. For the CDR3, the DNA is TGCGCCAGCAGCTTACCGGGACTAGCGGGGGTCGAGCAGTTCTTC. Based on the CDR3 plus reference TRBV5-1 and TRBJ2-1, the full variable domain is KAGVTQTPRYLIKTRGQQVTLSCSPISGHRSVSWYQQTPGQGLQFLFEYFSETQRNKGNFPGRFSGRQFSNSRSEMNVSTLELGDSALYLCASSLPGLAGVEQFFGPGTRLTVL.

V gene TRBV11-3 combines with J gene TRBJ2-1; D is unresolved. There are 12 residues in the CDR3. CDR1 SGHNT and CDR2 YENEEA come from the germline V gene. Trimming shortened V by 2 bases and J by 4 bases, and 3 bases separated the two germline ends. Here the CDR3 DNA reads TGTGCCAGCAGCTTAAGGTACAATGAGCAGTTCTTC. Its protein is CASSLRYNEQFF.

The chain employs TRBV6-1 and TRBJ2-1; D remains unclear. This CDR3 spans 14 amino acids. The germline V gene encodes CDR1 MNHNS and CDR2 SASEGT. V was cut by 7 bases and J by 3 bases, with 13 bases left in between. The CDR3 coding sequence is TGTGCCAGCATCACTGGGTCTCACTACAATGAGCAGTTCTTC. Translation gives CASITGSHYNEQFF.

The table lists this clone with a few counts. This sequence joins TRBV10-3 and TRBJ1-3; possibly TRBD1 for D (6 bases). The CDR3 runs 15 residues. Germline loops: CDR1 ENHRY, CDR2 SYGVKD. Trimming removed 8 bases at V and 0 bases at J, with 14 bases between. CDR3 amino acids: CAIASGGHSGNTIYF. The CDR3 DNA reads TGTGCCATCGCGTCCGGGGGACACTCTGGAAACACCATATATTTT.

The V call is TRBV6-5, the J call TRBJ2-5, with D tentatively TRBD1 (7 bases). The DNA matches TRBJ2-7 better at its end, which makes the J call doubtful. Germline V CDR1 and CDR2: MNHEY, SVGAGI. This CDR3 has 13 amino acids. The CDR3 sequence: CASSWGDSYEQYF. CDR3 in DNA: TGTGCCAGCAGTTGGGGGGACAGCTACGAGCAGTACTTC.

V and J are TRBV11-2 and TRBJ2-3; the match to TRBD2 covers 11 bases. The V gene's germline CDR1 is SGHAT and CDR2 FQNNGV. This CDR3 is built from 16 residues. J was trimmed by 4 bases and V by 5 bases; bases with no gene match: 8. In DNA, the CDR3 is TGTGCCAGCAGCCCGGTCGAGACTAGCGGGGCAGATACGCAGTATTTT. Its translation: CASSPVETSGADTQYF. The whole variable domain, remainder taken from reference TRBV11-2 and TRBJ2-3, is EAGVAQSPRYKIIEKRQSVAFWCNPISGHATLYWYQQILGQGPKLLIQFQNNGVVDDSQLPKDRFSAERLKGVDSTLKIQPAKLEDSAVYLCASSPVETSGADTQYFGPGTRLTVL.